Listed here is a single T cell receptor beta chain. No antigen is known for it. V was trimmed by 9 bases and J by 0 bases, leaving 11 bases between them. This CDR3 comprises 14 residues. Germline V CDR1 and CDR2: SGHVS, FNYEAQ. This sample is part of a study of shared clonotypes between healthy human individuals. Study observations and caveats: The generation probabilities recorded for non-shared clonotypes fell below those of clonotypes shared by all four donors. Sample collection involved blood only; tissue repertoires are likely different.

Only CD45RO-negative cells positively selected for CCR7 counted as naive CD8 cells, so terminally differentiated effector memory CD45RA+ cells were excluded. Sorted-subset replicate PCRs used 200 ng of genomic DNA. This amount corresponded to 30,000 to 35,000 T cell genomes. Using immunoSEQ multiplex PCR, the repertoire was profiled, and TCRdb retains in-frame clones only, with some absent. The sample carries about 2.1 million clones, about 92% recorded once. This chain joins TRBV7-6 and TRBJ2-2, with D possibly matching TRBD1 (6 bases). The receptor comes from a man younger than 30 in good health. Some clones in this sample may be carry-over from other donors' samples. The sequenced sample was naive CD8+ T cells from PBMCs. CDR3: CASGGRTNTGELFF. The CDR3, as DNA: TGTGCCAGTGGGGGCAGAACGAACACCGGGGAGCTGTTTTTT.